The 18 T cell receptor beta chains listed next were all sequenced from one sample in a study of response to subunit inactivated influenza vaccine. TCRdb reprocessed the RT-PCR reads with MiXCR, giving one entry per CDR3 protein. The data contain over 750,000 distinct CDR3 sequences, approximately 21% of them singletons. This specimen was PBMCs from blood, taken 5 days after vaccination. These receptors all come from a man in his fifties or sixties who received an inactivated influenza vaccine.

V is TRBV12-3 or TRBV12-4 and J is TRBJ1-5, with TRBD1 identical over 8 bases. This CDR3 has 15 residues. V dropped 3 bases and J dropped 4; count of bases not matched to a gene: 5. For the CDR3, the DNA is TGTGCCAGCAGTTTTGTCAGGGGGCGAAATCAGCCCCAGCATTTT. It codes for CASSFVRGRNQPQHF.

The chain joins TRBV20-1 to TRBJ2-2, with 9 positions matching TRBD2. This CDR3 is built from 14 residues. V lost 2 bases, J lost 6 bases, and 4 bases stayed unmatched. Germline loops: CDR1 DFQATT, CDR2 SNEGSKA (reference sequence). In DNA form, the CDR3 reads TGCAGTGCTAGATTCCTAGCGGGGCCCGGGGAGCTGTTTTTT. Amino acid sequence: CSARFLAGPGELFF.

About this clonotype: This could be a read error, since a much larger clone is one nucleotide away. The chain recombines TRBV6-5 with TRBJ2-2; D not certain. The V gene's germline CDR1 is MNHEY and CDR2 SVGAGI. CDR3 length equals 11 residues. The CDR3 sequence: CPWANTGELFF. The CDR3 nucleotides are TGCCCTTGGGCGAACACCGGGGAGCTGTTTTTT.

The rearrangement links TRBV20-1 to TRBJ1-2; a weak D match, TRBD1 (6 bases). Per the germline V gene, CDR1 is DFQATT and CDR2 is SNEGSKA (reference sequence). V lost 0 bases, J lost 4 bases, and 12 bases lay in between. This CDR3 is 14 amino acids long. The CDR3 reads CSARDPRQAYGYTF. Here the CDR3 DNA reads TGCAGTGCTAGAGATCCGAGACAGGCCTATGGCTACACCTTC.

The V and J genes are TRBV28 and TRBJ2-1; no clear D. V lost 10 bases and J lost 0, with 16 bases in between. The CDR3 sequence is 15 residues long. Germline values: CDR1 MDHEN, CDR2 SYDVKM. CDR3 DNA: TGTGCCACCAATCTCCGGGCCACCTCCTACAATGAGCAGTTCTTC. It specifies CATNLRATSYNEQFF.

This chain joins TRBV20-1 and TRBJ2-2, with 11 bases matching TRBD2. Germline V CDR1 and CDR2: DFQATT, SNEGSKA (reference sequence). The V segment lost 6 bases and the J segment 5 bases; nucleotides outside the gene matches: 17. This CDR3 has 18 residues. In DNA form, the CDR3 reads TGCAGTGCAGACCCGTCCCCCACTAGCGGGAGAGGGACCGGGGAGCTGTTTTTT. Its protein is CSADPSPTSGRGTGELFF.

DNA for the CDR3: TGCAGTGCACTGACAGGGGACTCCTACGAGCAGTACTTC. This codes for CSALTGDSYEQYF. The V call is TRBV20-1, the J call TRBJ2-7; 8 bases are a match to TRBD1. The germline gives CDR1 DFQATT, CDR2 SNEGSKA (reference sequence). The CDR3 has 13 residues. The V segment lost 6 bases and the J segment 0 bases; nucleotides outside the gene matches: 4.

The chain is built from TRBV9 and TRBJ2-1; D uncertain. The germline CDR1 and CDR2 sequences are SGDLS and YYNGEE. Trimming shortened V by 4 bases and J by 5 bases, and 19 bases separated the two germline ends. The CDR3 has 16 amino acids. CDR3 nucleotides: TGTGCCAGCAGCTCCCAACGAAGAGGTGGCCACAATGAGCAGTTCTTC. Translation gives CASSSQRRGGHNEQFF.

This clonotype was picked up a small number of times. V gene TRBV6-1 combines with J gene TRBJ2-5; D call uncertain. The CDR3 loop spans 14 amino acids. CDR1 and CDR2 (germline): MNHNS, SASEGT. V lost 7 bases and J lost 5, with 17 bases in between. The CDR3 DNA follows: TGTGCCAGCACCGACATGAAAGGCTACGAGACCCAGTACTTC. It is translated as CASTDMKGYETQYF.

The rearrangement uses TRBV3-1 and TRBJ2-1; 11 positions match TRBD2. Losses at the gene ends were 5 bases for V and 6 bases for J; bases not matched to a gene: 6. The CDR3 has 15 amino acids. The germline gives CDR1 LGHDT, CDR2 YNNKEL (reference sequence). CDR3 in amino acids: CASSETSGSGNEQFF. The CDR3 DNA follows: TGTGCCAGCAGCGAAACTAGCGGGAGCGGCAATGAGCAGTTCTTC.

This clonotype came up many times. V gene TRBV4-2 combines with J gene TRBJ1-1; 7 nucleotides line up with TRBD1. The germline CDR1 and CDR2 sequences are LGHNA and YNFKEQ. After removal of 3 bases from V and 2 bases from J, the junction contained 9 bases not matched to a gene. The CDR3 loop spans 16 amino acids. The CDR3 bases are TGTGCCAGCAGCCAGCTTCCGGCAGGGGGTAACACTGAAGCTTTCTTT. It yields the protein CASSQLPAGGNTEAFF.

V is TRBV7-2 and J is TRBJ1-2, with 8 bases matching TRBD1. The germline CDR1 and CDR2 sequences are SGHTA and FQGNSA. The trim removed 0 bases at V and 8 bases at J, leaving 8 bases unmatched. This CDR3 is built from 15 residues. The CDR3 region is CASSLADRDWGGYTF. CDR3 in DNA: TGTGCCAGCAGCTTAGCGGACAGGGACTGGGGAGGCTACACCTTC.

There are a few counts of this clonotype. This sequence joins TRBV10-3 and TRBJ2-4; 9 bases line up with TRBD1. The V gene end was trimmed by 0 bases and the J gene end by 4 bases; junction bases not matched to a gene: 4. CDR3 length: 16 residues. Germline V gene lookup returns CDR1 ENHRY and CDR2 SYGVKD. This CDR3 is CAISESNDRGKNIQYF. CDR3 DNA sequence: TGTGCCATCAGTGAGTCGAATGACAGGGGGAAAAACATTCAGTACTTC.

V usage is TRBV29-1 and J usage is TRBJ2-5; TRBD1 matches 7 bases. CDR3 size: 12 residues. V dropped 6 bases and J dropped 4; count of bases not matched to a gene: 5. Germline CDR1 SQVTM, CDR2 ANQGSEA. The CDR3 DNA follows: TGCAGCGTGGAACAGGGGACAGAGACCCAGTACTTC. This sequence encodes CSVEQGTETQYF. Supplemented by reference TRBV29-1 and TRBJ2-5, the full variable domain reads SAVISQKPSRDICQRGTSLTIQCQVDSQVTMMFWYRQQPGQSLTLIATANQGSEATYESGFVIDKFPISRPNLTFSTLTVSNMSPEDSSIYLCSVEQGTETQYFGPGTRLLVL.

This clonotype has a handful of counts. V gene TRBV7-9 combines with J gene TRBJ2-7, with D maybe TRBD2 (6 bases). The CDR3 is 16 amino acids. V was cut by 5 bases and J by 2 bases, with 19 bases left in between. Germline CDR1 SEHNR, CDR2 FQNEAQ (reference sequence). CDR3 in DNA: TGTGCCAGCAGCCAAACCGCATCCGGGAGACCCTACGAGCAGTACTTC. Translating it yields CASSQTASGRPYEQYF. Full variable domain (outside the CDR3, taken from reference TRBV7-9 and TRBJ2-7): DTGVSQNPRHKITKRGQNVTFRCDPISEHNRLYWYRQTLGQGPEFLTYFQNEAQLEKSRLLSDRFSAERPKGSFSTLEIQRTEQGDSAMYLCASSQTASGRPYEQYFGPGTRLTVT.

V usage is TRBV19 and J usage is TRBJ2-2; a weak D match, TRBD2 (6 bases). The V end was cut by 7 bases, the J end by 7 bases, with 13 bases between. CDR1 and CDR2 from the germline V gene are LNHDA and SQIVND (reference sequence). The CDR3 is 13 residues long. CDR3 in amino acids: CASTGPGGGELFF. The CDR3 DNA is TGTGCCAGTACGGGCCCCGGGGGCGGGGAGCTGTTTTTT.

The chain employs TRBV2 and TRBJ2-1, with TRBD2 identical over 9 bases. The J segment lost 7 bases and the V segment lost 8 bases, leaving 6 bases of the junction unmatched. This CDR3 contains 13 residues. Per germline, CDR1 SNHLY and CDR2 FYNNEI. The chain's CDR3 is CASRGRALNEQFF. CDR3 in DNA: TGTGCCAGCCGCGGGAGGGCCTTGAATGAGCAGTTCTTC.

This clonotype has a count of ten or more. J is TRBJ2-1 and V is TRBV4-1, with 11 bases aligning to TRBD2. J lost 11 bases, V lost 0 bases, and 6 bases had no gene match. The CDR3 sequence is 15 residues long. Germline CDR1 and CDR2: MGHRA and YSYEKL. The CDR3 reads CASSQEASGGSKQFF. CDR3 bases: TGCGCCAGCAGCCAAGAGGCTAGCGGGGGGTCAAAGCAGTTCTTC.